This entry lists 32 T cell receptor beta chains sequenced from one sample in a study of blood T cells in healthy people across ages. A second roughly 6 to 11 cycle PCR used barcoded and J-beta primers. TCRdb ran MiXCR on the 5' RACE reads and lists one entry per CDR3 protein. The sample consists of 850,000 to 1,100,000 distinct CDR3 sequences, 30% to 40% of them appearing once. The sequencing sample was made of blood. These receptors all stem from a man aged 18 to 29 in good health.

V and J are TRBV19 and TRBJ2-1; 9 bases are shared with TRBD2. CDR1 is LNHDA and CDR2 is SQIVND in the germline V gene (reference sequence). This CDR3 comprises 13 residues. The ends lost 8 bases at V and 5 bases at J; junction bases unmatched: 4. CDR3: CASRLAENNEQFF. The CDR3 DNA follows: TGTGCCAGTCGACTAGCGGAAAACAATGAGCAGTTCTTC.

The gene calls are TRBV29-1 and TRBJ1-2; possibly TRBD1 for D (6 bases). In germline, CDR1 is SQVTM, CDR2 ANQGSEA. V lost 7 bases and J lost 4, with 16 bases in between. The CDR3 covers 13 residues. The CDR3 DNA sequence: TGCAGCGCTGGCGCAGGGGCTGGCTATGGCTACACCTTC. Its protein product is CSAGAGAGYGYTF.

V is TRBV28 and J is TRBJ2-4, with D possibly being TRBD2 (6 bases). The ends were cut back, 2 bases at V and 6 bases at J, with 17 bases in the middle. The CDR3 runs to 16 residues. In germline, CDR1 is MDHEN, CDR2 SYDVKM. In DNA, the CDR3 is TGTGCCAGCAGTTTACATGGAGGGGCGGGCCTAAACATTCAGTACTTC. Translated, it gives CASSLHGGAGLNIQYF.

The chain joins TRBV7-9 to TRBJ1-1, with D possibly being TRBD1 (5 bases). The CDR3 contains 12 residues. The ends were cut back, 5 bases at V and 8 bases at J, with 12 bases in the middle. Germline-derived CDR1 and CDR2 are SEHNR and FQNEAQ (reference sequence). Here the CDR3 DNA reads TGTGCCAGCAGCCCCTCTCAGGGAGAAGCTTTCTTT. As protein: CASSPSQGEAFF.

This clonotype occurred a few times. V is TRBV6-1 and J is TRBJ2-4; 7 bases are a match to TRBD1. Germline V gene sequence: CDR1 MNHNS, CDR2 SASEGT. After removal of 8 bases from V and 2 bases from J, the junction contained 3 bases not matched to a gene. The CDR3 sequence is 13 residues long. The CDR3 DNA reads TGTGCCAGCTCGACAGGGACCAAAAACATTCAGTACTTC. It specifies CASSTGTKNIQYF.

The V gene is TRBV6-5, the J gene TRBJ1-1; D remains unclear. Germline V CDR1 and CDR2: MNHEY, SVGAGI. The CDR3 has 14 amino acids. V lost 6 bases to trimming and J lost 4 bases, with 15 bases between them. The CDR3 is CASSSGKQSTEAFF. CDR3 bases: TGTGCCAGCAGCTCTGGGAAACAGAGCACTGAAGCTTTCTTT.

V gene TRBV20-1 combines with J gene TRBJ2-7; tentative D call: TRBD2 (5 bases). The V gene lost 8 bases and the J gene lost 1 base, with 15 bases spanning the gap. The germline V gene has CDR1 DFQATT and CDR2 SNEGSKA (reference sequence). CDR3 length: 13 amino acids. The CDR3 here is CSSLEGTSYEQYF. The CDR3 coding sequence is TGCAGTTCCCTTGAGGGTACGTCCTACGAGCAGTACTTC.

This clonotype has ten or more counts. CDR3 bases: TGCGCCAGCAGCCAACGACGGACAGGGGAAAACATTCAGTACTTC. Protein product: CASSQRRTGENIQYF. The V gene is TRBV4-3, the J gene TRBJ2-4, with 9 bases lining up with TRBD1. Germline CDR1 and CDR2: LGHNA and YSLEER. This CDR3 spans 15 amino acids. The J segment lost 5 bases and the V segment lost 2 bases, leaving 4 bases of the junction unmatched.

The V and J genes are TRBV4-3 and TRBJ1-3; D might be TRBD1 (6 bases). This CDR3 has 18 amino acids. V lost 1 base, J lost 2 bases, and 18 bases lay in between. CDR1 and CDR2 from the germline V gene are LGHNA and YSLEER. The CDR3 protein is CASSQGIGGPSAGNTIYF. As DNA, the CDR3 is TGCGCCAGCAGCCAAGGAATAGGGGGACCCTCAGCTGGAAACACCATATATTTT.

This clonotype was picked up many times. This chain joins TRBV28 and TRBJ2-3, with 9 bases lining up with TRBD1. Unmatched junction bases numbered 10, after V lost 4 bases and J lost 2 bases. Germline V lookup: CDR1 MDHEN, CDR2 SYDVKM. The CDR3 totals 17 residues. This CDR3 reads CASSSHPGTGSTDTQYF. DNA for the CDR3: TGTGCCAGCAGTTCTCATCCCGGGACAGGGTCCACAGATACGCAGTATTTT.

This clonotype occurred a few times. V gene TRBV2 combines with J gene TRBJ1-5; no definite D call. Germline V gene lookup returns CDR1 SNHLY and CDR2 FYNNEI. The V end lost 4 bases, the J end lost 1 base, and 5 bases lay between the germline ends. This CDR3 spans 13 amino acids. CDR3 DNA sequence: TGTGCCAGCAGTGCGTTGAGCAATCAGCCCCAGCATTTT. Translation gives CASSALSNQPQHF.

V and J are TRBV7-8 and TRBJ1-5; the D is unclear. CDR3 length: 14 amino acids. Germline lookup yields CDR1 SGHVS and CDR2 FQNEAQ. Deletions cut 2 bases from V and 3 bases from J, with 8 bases between. This chain's CDR3 is CASSLNTDNQPQHF. CDR3 in DNA: TGTGCCAGCAGCTTAAATACCGACAATCAGCCCCAGCATTTT.

In its sample, this clonotype was seen a few times. The chain links TRBV15 to TRBJ2-7; D remains unclear. CDR1 is LNHNV, CDR2 YYDKDF, per germline (reference sequence). The germline V and J ends were trimmed by 0 bases and 2 bases, with 5 bases remaining between them. This CDR3 has 13 amino acids. CDR3 residues: CATSRDRTYEQYF. The CDR3 DNA reads TGTGCCACCAGCAGAGATCGAACCTACGAGCAGTACTTC.

This clonotype was picked up a small number of times. The chain recombines TRBV28 with TRBJ1-2, with D possibly matching TRBD1 (6 bases). Trimming removed 8 bases at V and 7 bases at J, with 17 bases between. This CDR3 is 13 amino acids long. CDR1 and CDR2 from the germline V gene are MDHEN and SYDVKM. The CDR3 spells CASGVRTGFGYTF. CDR3 in DNA: TGTGCCAGCGGAGTACGAACAGGGTTTGGCTACACCTTC.

V usage is TRBV20-1 and J usage is TRBJ1-5; 8 positions agree with TRBD1. This CDR3 contains 13 residues. The V and J ends lost 6 bases and 7 bases, in that order; junction bases with no gene match: 8. Germline V gene sequence: CDR1 DFQATT, CDR2 SNEGSKA (reference sequence). CDR3 loop: CSAPPGGIQPQHF. The DNA for the CDR3 is TGCAGTGCCCCACCAGGGGGCATCCAGCCCCAGCATTTT.

This chain joins TRBV20-1 and TRBJ1-5, with 7 bases that match TRBD1. Germline V gene data show CDR1 as DFQATT and CDR2 as SNEGSKA (reference sequence). This CDR3 is built from 14 residues. J was trimmed by 1 base and V by 3 bases; bases with no gene match: 3. The DNA for the CDR3 is TGCAGTGCTAGCTGGGACAGCAGCAATCAGCCCCAGCATTTT. This gives the protein CSASWDSSNQPQHF.

In this sample, this clonotype turned up a few times. The rearrangement joins TRBV4-3 to TRBJ2-7; no firm D call. This CDR3 contains 15 residues. Germline values: CDR1 LGHNA, CDR2 YSLEER. Trimming stripped 2 bases from V and 0 bases from J, with 11 bases between. This CDR3 is CASSQTRSNSYEQYF. As DNA, the CDR3 is TGCGCCAGCAGCCAAACCCGCTCCAACTCCTACGAGCAGTACTTC.

This chain joins TRBV3-1 and TRBJ1-2, with 9 bases that match TRBD1. The V and J ends lost 4 bases and 1 base, in that order; junction bases with no gene match: 4. Germline-derived CDR1 and CDR2 are LGHDT and YNNKEL (reference sequence). The CDR3 sequence is 15 residues long. The CDR3 here is CASSRDRGNNYGYTF. DNA for the CDR3: TGTGCCAGCAGCCGTGACAGGGGGAATAACTATGGCTACACCTTC.

This chain links TRBV12-3 or TRBV12-4 with TRBJ1-5, with TRBD1 as a possible D gene (5 bases). V was shortened by 5 bases and J by 9 bases, with 8 bases between the two germline ends. This CDR3 has 11 amino acids. In nucleotides, the CDR3 is TGTGCCAGCAGTCCCGGGGGGCCCCAGCATTTT. Its translation: CASSPGGPQHF.

The CDR3 is CASTLAISGPYNEQFF. As DNA, the CDR3 is TGTGCCAGCACCCTTGCTATATCCGGACCATACAATGAGCAGTTCTTC. The chain carries TRBV12-3 or TRBV12-4 and TRBJ2-1, with D uncertain. V was pared by 7 bases and J by 4 bases, with 20 bases between. This CDR3 contains 16 residues.

V and J are TRBV5-1 and TRBJ1-1, with TRBD1 matching 7 bases. The length of the CDR3 is 14 residues. In germline, CDR1 is SGHRS, CDR2 YFSETQ. V trimming: 1 base; J trimming: 6 bases; junction bases outside the gene matches: 6. This CDR3 is CASSLQTGRPEAFF. The CDR3 DNA reads TGCGCCAGCAGCTTGCAGACAGGGCGCCCTGAAGCTTTCTTT.

The J gene is TRBJ1-1, the V gene TRBV9, with 7 bases lining up with TRBD1. The CDR3 has 12 amino acids. The trim removed 5 bases at V and 10 bases at J, leaving 8 bases unmatched. The germline V gene encodes CDR1 SGDLS and CDR2 YYNGEE. This chain's CDR3 is CASSAQTGTAFF. The CDR3 nucleotides are TGTGCCAGCAGTGCACAGACAGGGACAGCTTTCTTT. Full variable domain (rest looked up from reference TRBV9 and TRBJ1-1): DSGVTQTPKHLITATGQRVTLRCSPRSGDLSVYWYQQSLDQGLQFLIQYYNGEERAKGNILERFSAQQFPDLHSELNLSSLELGDSALYFCASSAQTGTAFFGQGTRLTVV.

V is TRBV2 and J is TRBJ1-5; D may be TRBD1 (6 bases). Germline values: CDR1 SNHLY, CDR2 FYNNEI. The CDR3 is made up of 13 amino acids. Trimming removed 7 bases from V and 5 bases from J, with 12 bases in between. The CDR3 coding sequence is TGTGCCAGCACGATCCGGACAGATCAGCCCCAGCATTTT. It specifies CASTIRTDQPQHF. The whole variable domain, filled in from reference TRBV2 and TRBJ1-5, reads EPEVTQTPSHQVTQMGQEVILRCVPISNHLYFYWYRQILGQKVEFLVSFYNNEISEKSEIFDDQFSVERPDGSNFTLKIRSTKLEDSAMYFCASTIRTDQPQHFGDGTRLSIL.

The table lists this clonotype with a few counts. The V call is TRBV4-3, the J call TRBJ2-3; D perhaps matches TRBD2 (5 bases). The germline V gene has CDR1 LGHNA and CDR2 YSLEER. Trimming shortened V by 4 bases and J by 4 bases, and 12 bases separated the two germline ends. This CDR3 spans 14 amino acids. CDR3 sequence reads: CASSLGNRPDTQYF. The DNA for the CDR3 is TGCGCCAGCAGCCTCGGGAATCGCCCAGATACGCAGTATTTT.

This rearrangement joins TRBV3-1 to TRBJ1-4; unclear D gene. V dropped 6 bases and J dropped 8 bases, with 10 bases sitting between them. Germline V gives CDR1 LGHDT, CDR2 YNNKEL (reference sequence). The CDR3 extends over 12 amino acids. The CDR3 nucleotides are TGTGCCAGCAGGCTTGGCAGGGAAAAACTGTTTTTT. Its translation: CASRLGREKLFF.

The table lists this clonotype with a few counts. V gene TRBV20-1 combines with J gene TRBJ2-1; maybe TRBD2 (6 bases). CDR1 is DFQATT and CDR2 is SNEGSKA in the germline V gene (reference sequence). This CDR3 is built from 14 residues. Trimming shortened V by 5 bases and J by 8 bases, and 19 bases separated the two germline ends. Written as DNA, the CDR3 is TGCAGTGCTCGGGACTGGGCCGGGTTGGATGAGCAGTTCTTC. Translating gives CSARDWAGLDEQFF.

This clonotype has only a few counts. J is TRBJ2-1 and V is TRBV24-1, with D perhaps given as TRBD1 or TRBD2 (6 bases each). This CDR3 is built from 17 residues. The germline CDR1 and CDR2 sequences are KGHDR and SFDVKD. The V gene lost 4 bases and the J gene lost 3 bases, with 18 bases spanning the gap. CDR3 region: CATSERGVSYRYNEQFF. The CDR3 DNA follows: TGTGCCACCAGTGAAAGGGGGGTCTCGTACCGCTACAATGAGCAGTTCTTC.

V usage is TRBV3-1 and J usage is TRBJ1-1; the D is unclear. V lost 3 bases to trimming and J lost 1 base, with 6 bases between them. This CDR3 comprises 13 residues. The germline CDR1 and CDR2 sequences are LGHDT and YNNKEL (reference sequence). DNA for the CDR3: TGTGCCAGCAGCCATGCCCGGAACACTGAAGCTTTCTTT. It yields the protein CASSHARNTEAFF.

This clonotype was seen a handful of times. The gene calls are TRBV20-1 and TRBJ2-6, with a possible D match to TRBD2 (6 bases). The germline V gene has CDR1 DFQATT and CDR2 SNEGSKA (reference sequence). The CDR3 totals 15 residues. V was cut by 3 bases and J by 3 bases, with 12 bases left in between. As DNA, the CDR3 is TGCAGTGCTAGTCGCCAGGGAGGTGGGGCCAACGTCCTGACTTTC. Its protein is CSASRQGGGANVLTF.

V gene TRBV7-9 combines with J gene TRBJ1-4; 7 nucleotides match TRBD1. The germline gives CDR1 SEHNR, CDR2 FQNEAQ (reference sequence). After removal of 10 bases from V and 5 bases from J, the junction contained 13 bases not matched to a gene. The CDR3 contains 15 residues. The CDR3 here is CAIQGVRNRNEKLFF. CDR3 in DNA: TGTGCCATCCAGGGGGTGCGGAATAGGAATGAAAAACTGTTTTTT.

The V call is TRBV20-1, the J call TRBJ1-1; no reliable D call. Looked up from germline, CDR1 is DFQATT and CDR2 is SNEGSKA (reference sequence). This CDR3 is 15 amino acids long. V was shortened by 2 bases and J by 1 base, with 14 bases between the two germline ends. The CDR3 spells CSARRPASGNTEAFF. The CDR3 bases are TGCAGTGCTAGACGTCCAGCCAGCGGGAACACTGAAGCTTTCTTT.

The V and J genes are TRBV20-1 and TRBJ1-2, with 8 bases identical to TRBD1. This CDR3 is 13 amino acids long. V dropped 2 bases and J dropped 5; count of bases not matched to a gene: 4. CDR1 is DFQATT, CDR2 SNEGSKA, per germline (reference sequence). Here the CDR3 DNA reads TGCAGTGCTAGATTGACAGGGGATTATGGCTACACCTTC. Translated: CSARLTGDYGYTF.